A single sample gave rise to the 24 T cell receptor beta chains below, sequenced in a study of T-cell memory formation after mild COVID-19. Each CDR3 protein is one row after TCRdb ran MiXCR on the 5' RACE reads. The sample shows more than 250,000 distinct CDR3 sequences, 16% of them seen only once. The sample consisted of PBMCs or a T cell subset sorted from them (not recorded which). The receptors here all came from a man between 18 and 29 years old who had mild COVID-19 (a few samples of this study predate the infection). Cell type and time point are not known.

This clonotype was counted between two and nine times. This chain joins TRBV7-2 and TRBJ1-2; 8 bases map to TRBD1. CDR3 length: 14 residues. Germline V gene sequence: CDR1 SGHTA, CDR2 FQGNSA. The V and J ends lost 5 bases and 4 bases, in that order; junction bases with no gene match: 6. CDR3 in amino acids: CASSRGGQAYGYTF. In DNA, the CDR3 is TGTGCCAGCAGCCGAGGGGGACAGGCCTATGGCTACACCTTC.

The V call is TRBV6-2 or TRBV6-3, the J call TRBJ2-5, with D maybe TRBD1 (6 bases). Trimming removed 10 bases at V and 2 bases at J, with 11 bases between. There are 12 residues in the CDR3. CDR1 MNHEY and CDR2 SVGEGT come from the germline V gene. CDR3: CATGQTQETQYF. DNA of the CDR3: TGTGCCACCGGACAGACTCAAGAGACCCAGTACTTC.

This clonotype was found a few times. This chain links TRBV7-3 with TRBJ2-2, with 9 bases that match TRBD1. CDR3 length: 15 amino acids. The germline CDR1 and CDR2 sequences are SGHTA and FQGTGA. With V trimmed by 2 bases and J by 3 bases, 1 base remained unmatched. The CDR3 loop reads CASSLDRGYTGELFF. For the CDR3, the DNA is TGTGCCAGCAGCTTAGACAGGGGGTACACCGGGGAGCTGTTTTTT.

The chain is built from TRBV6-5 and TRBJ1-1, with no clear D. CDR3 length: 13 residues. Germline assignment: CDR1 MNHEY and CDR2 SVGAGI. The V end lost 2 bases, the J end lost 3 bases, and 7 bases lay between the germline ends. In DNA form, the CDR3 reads TGTGCCAGCAGTTACACGGGGTACACTGAAGCTTTCTTT. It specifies CASSYTGYTEAFF.

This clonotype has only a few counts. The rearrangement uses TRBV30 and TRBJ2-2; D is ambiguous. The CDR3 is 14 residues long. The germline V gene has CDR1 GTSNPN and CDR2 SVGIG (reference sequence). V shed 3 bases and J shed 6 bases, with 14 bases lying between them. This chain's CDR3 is CAWSETVYPGELFF. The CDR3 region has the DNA TGTGCCTGGAGCGAAACAGTGTATCCCGGGGAGCTGTTTTTT.

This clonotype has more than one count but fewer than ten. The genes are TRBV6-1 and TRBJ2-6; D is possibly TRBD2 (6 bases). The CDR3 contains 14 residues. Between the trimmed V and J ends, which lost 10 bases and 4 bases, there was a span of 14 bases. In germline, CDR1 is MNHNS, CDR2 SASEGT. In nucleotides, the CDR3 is TGTGCCATCGCGCGGGATCCCGGGGCCAACGTCCTGACTTTC. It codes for CAIARDPGANVLTF.

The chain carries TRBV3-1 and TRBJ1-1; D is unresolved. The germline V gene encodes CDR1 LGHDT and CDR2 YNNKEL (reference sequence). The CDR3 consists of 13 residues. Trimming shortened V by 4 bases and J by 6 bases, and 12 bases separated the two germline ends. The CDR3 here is CASSPPARAEAFF. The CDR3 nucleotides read TGTGCCAGCAGCCCGCCAGCGAGGGCTGAAGCTTTCTTT.

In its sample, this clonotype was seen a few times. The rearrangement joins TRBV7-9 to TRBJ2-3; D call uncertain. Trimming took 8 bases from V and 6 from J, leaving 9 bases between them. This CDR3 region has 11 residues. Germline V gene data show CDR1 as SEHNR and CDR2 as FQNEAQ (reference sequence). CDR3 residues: CASEGSDTQYF. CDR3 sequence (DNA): TGTGCCAGCGAAGGATCCGATACGCAGTATTTT.

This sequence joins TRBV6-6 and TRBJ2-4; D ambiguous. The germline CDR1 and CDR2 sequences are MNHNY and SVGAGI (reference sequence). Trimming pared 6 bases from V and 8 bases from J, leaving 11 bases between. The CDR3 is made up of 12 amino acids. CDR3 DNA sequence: TGTGCCAGCAGCCCTGGATTTGACATTCAGTACTTC. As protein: CASSPGFDIQYF.

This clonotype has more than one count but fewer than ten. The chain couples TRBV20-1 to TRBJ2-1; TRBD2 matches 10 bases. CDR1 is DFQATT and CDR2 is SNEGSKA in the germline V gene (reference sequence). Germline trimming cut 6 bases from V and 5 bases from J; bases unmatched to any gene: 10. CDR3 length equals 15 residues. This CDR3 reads CSALTSAGGDNEQFF. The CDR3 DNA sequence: TGCAGTGCGCTGACCTCAGCGGGGGGGGACAATGAGCAGTTCTTC.

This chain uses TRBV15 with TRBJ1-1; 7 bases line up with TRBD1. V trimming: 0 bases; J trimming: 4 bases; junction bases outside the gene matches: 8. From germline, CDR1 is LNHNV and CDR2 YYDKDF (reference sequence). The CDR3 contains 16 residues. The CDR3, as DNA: TGTGCCACCAGCAGAGAACTCTTGGCAGGGGGCACTGAAGCTTTCTTT. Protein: CATSRELLAGGTEAFF.

The DNA for the CDR3 is TGCGCCAGCAGCCAAACGTCGGTCCAGCGGGGGCCGGGAGAGACCCAGTACTTC. Translated: CASSQTSVQRGPGETQYF. The genes are TRBV4-3 and TRBJ2-5; 8 bases fit TRBD2. V shed 2 bases, J shed 4 bases, and the junction held 15 bases outside the gene matches. The CDR3 contains 18 residues. Germline loops: CDR1 LGHNA, CDR2 YSLEER.

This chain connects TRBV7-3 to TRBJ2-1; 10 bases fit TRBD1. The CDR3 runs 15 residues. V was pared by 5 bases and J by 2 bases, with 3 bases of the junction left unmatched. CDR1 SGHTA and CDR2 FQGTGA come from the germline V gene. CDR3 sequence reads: CASSVTGGAYNEQFF. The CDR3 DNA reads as TGTGCCAGCAGCGTGACAGGGGGCGCCTACAATGAGCAGTTCTTC.

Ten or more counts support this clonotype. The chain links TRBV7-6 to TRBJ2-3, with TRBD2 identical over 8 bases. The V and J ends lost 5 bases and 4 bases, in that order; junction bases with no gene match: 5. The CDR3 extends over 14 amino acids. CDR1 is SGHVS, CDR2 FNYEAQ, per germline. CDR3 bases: TGTGCCAGCAGCCTTGGACTAGCCTCAGATACGCAGTATTTT. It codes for CASSLGLASDTQYF.

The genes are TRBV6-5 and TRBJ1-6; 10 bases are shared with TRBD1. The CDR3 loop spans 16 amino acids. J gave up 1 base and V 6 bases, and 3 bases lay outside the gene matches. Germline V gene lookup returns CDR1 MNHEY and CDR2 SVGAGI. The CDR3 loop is CASRRTGGSYNSPLHF. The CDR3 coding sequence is TGTGCCAGCAGACGGACAGGGGGATCCTATAATTCACCCCTCCACTTT.

CDR3 DNA: TGCAGTGCTAGAGACGGTTCCTACGAGCAGTACTTC. It encodes CSARDGSYEQYF. V is TRBV20-1 and J is TRBJ2-7; D gene uncertain. Per the germline V gene, CDR1 is DFQATT and CDR2 is SNEGSKA (reference sequence). The V end lost 0 bases, the J end lost 1 base, and 4 bases lay between the germline ends. The CDR3 length is 12 residues.

The CDR3 DNA reads TGTGCCAGCAGTTACCTGGCCCTGAAAGAGACCCAGTACTTC. Encoded protein: CASSYLALKETQYF. The genes are TRBV6-2 or TRBV6-3 and TRBJ2-5; D unclear. CDR3 length: 14 residues. V dropped 2 bases and J dropped 3 bases, with 10 bases sitting between them. The germline V gene has CDR1 MNHEY and CDR2 SVGEGT.

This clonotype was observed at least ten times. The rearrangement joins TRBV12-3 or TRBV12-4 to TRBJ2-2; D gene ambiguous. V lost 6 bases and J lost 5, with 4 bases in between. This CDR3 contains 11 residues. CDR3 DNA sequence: TGTGCCAGCAGCCAGACCGGGGAGCTGTTTTTT. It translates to CASSQTGELFF.

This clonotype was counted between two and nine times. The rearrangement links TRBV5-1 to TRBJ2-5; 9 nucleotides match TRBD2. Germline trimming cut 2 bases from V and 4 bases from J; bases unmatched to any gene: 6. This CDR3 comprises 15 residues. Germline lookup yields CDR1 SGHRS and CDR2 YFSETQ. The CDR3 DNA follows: TGCGCCAGCAGCTTTGGAGCGGGGGGCTTAGAGACCCAGTACTTC. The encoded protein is CASSFGAGGLETQYF.

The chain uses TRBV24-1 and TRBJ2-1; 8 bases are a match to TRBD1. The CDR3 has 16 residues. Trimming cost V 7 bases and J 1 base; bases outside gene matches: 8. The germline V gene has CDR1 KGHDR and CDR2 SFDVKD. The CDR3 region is CATSDPGQGSYNEQFF. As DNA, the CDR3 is TGTGCCACCAGCGACCCCGGACAGGGATCCTACAATGAGCAGTTCTTC.

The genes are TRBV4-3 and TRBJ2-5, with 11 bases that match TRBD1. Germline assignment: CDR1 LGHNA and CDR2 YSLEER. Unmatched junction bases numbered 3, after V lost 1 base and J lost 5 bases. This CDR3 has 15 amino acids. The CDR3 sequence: CASSQGTGGRETQYF. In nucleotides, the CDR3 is TGCGCCAGCAGCCAAGGGACAGGGGGCAGGGAGACCCAGTACTTC.

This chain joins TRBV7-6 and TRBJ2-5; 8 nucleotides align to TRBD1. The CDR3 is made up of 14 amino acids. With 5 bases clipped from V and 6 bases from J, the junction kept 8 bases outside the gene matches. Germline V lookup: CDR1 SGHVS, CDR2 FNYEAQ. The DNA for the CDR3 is TGTGCCAGCAGCATCGGGACAGGCAGCCAGACCCAGTACTTC. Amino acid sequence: CASSIGTGSQTQYF.

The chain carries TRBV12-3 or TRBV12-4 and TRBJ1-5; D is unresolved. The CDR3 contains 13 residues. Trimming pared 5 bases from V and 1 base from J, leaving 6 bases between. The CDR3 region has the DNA TGTGCCAGCAGTCAAGAAAGCAATCAGCCCCAGCATTTT. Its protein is CASSQESNQPQHF.

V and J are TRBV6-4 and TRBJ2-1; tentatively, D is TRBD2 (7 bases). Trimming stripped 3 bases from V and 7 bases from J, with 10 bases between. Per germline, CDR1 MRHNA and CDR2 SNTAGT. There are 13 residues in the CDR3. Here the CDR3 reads CASSERGGNEQFF. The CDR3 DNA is TGTGCCAGCAGTGAAAGGGGGGGAAATGAGCAGTTCTTC.